These T cell receptor beta chains were read from a single sample in a study of lymphopenia after photon versus proton radiotherapy. Using immunoSEQ multiplex PCR, the repertoire was profiled, and TCRdb retains in-frame clones only, with some absent. In the table there are more than 80,000 clones, around four fifths of which are singletons. The sample here was peripheral blood, taken from a patient treated with proton-based radiotherapy. These receptors all come from a man in his fifties or sixties with pancreatic cancer. CDR3s include the opening cysteine and the closing phenylalanine or tryptophan. The D gene is left open where the match is weak. Rows give clone size only sometimes, using once, few, many, or a class for an expanded clone.

TRBV7-8,TRBJ2-1,NA,TRBD2,TGTGCCAGCAGCTTAGTAGCGGGAGGGTATGTTGAGCAGTTCTTC,CASSLVAGGYVEQFF
TRBV9,TRBJ1-2,NA,NA,TGTGCCAGCAGCGCCGGGACACTGTTACTTTCTAACTATGGCTACACCTTC,CASSAGTLLLSNYGYTF
TRBV11-2,TRBJ2-1,NA,NA,TGTGCCAGCAGCTTAGCTGGGAGCTCCTACAATGAGCAGTTCTTC,CASSLAGSSYNEQFF
TRBV4-1,TRBJ2-4,NA,NA,TGCGCCAGCAGCCAAGTGGACCTTCTACCTACAGCCAAAAACATTCAGTACTTC,CASSQVDLLPTAKNIQYF
TRBV25-1,TRBJ2-1,NA,TRBD2,TGTGCCAGCAGTGAATTTCGGGCGGGACTAGCTTCAACTGAGCAGTTCTTC,CASSEFRAGLASTEQFF
TRBV6-1,TRBJ2-5,NA,NA,TGTGCCAGCAGTGAAGCGAGAGGATTGGGGGAGACCCAGTACTTC,CASSEARGLGETQYF
TRBV19,TRBJ2-1,NA,NA,TGTGCCAGTAGCACACCCGAGACATACAATGAGCAGTTCTTC,CASSTPETYNEQFF
TRBV27,TRBJ1-1,once,NA,TGTGCCAGCAGTTTTACAGCGAACACTGAAGCTTTCTTT,CASSFTANTEAFF
TRBV7-8,TRBJ2-7,few,TRBD2,TGTGCCAGCAGCTTAGGTCGACTAGCGGGAGGGCCGAGCTCCTACGAGCAGTACTTC,CASSLGRLAGGPSSYEQYF
TRBV9,TRBJ2-1,NA,NA,TGTGCCAGCAGCGTAGGGGTGGCGGGAAGGAGTGAGCAGTTCTTC,CASSVGVAGRSEQFF
TRBV15,TRBJ1-3,NA,NA,TGTGCCACCAGCTCCCGCCGCGCCGGTGGAAACACCATATATTTT,CATSSRRAGGNTIYF
TRBV6-6,TRBJ2-3,once,TRBD2,TGTGCCAGCAGTTCCTATAGCGGGGAAGGAGCAGATACGCAGTATTTT,CASSSYSGEGADTQYF